Listed below are T cell receptor beta chains from one sample, sequenced in a study of cytomegalovirus exposure and HLA in healthy donors. Assay: immunoSEQ multiplex PCR; the TCRdb copy retains only in-frame clones and omits some. The sample has 170,000 or so clones, 84% seen once; the top ten hold around 5%. Sequenced: PBMCs. These TCRs come from a girl aged 10-17 years in good health and CMV-seropositive. The CDR3 runs from the conserved cysteine through the conserved F or W. D genes are given only for firm matches. For some rows the clone size is stated as once, few or many, or as a class when expanded; others skip it.

v_call	clone_size	j_call	d_call	cdr3_nt	cdr3_aa
TRBV4-1	NA	TRBJ2-7	TRBD2	TGCGCCAGCAGCCAAGAACTAGCGGGGGGTTCCCTCTACGAGCAGTACTTC	CASSQELAGGSLYEQYF
TRBV14	once	TRBJ2-2	TRBD2	TGTGCCAGCAGCCCCCTCAGAGCGGGGACGAACACCGGGGAGCTGTTTTTT	CASSPLRAGTNTGELFF
TRBV30	once	TRBJ2-7	NA	TGTGCCTGGGACGGGGTCGGACACGAGCAGTACTTC	CAWDGVGHEQYF
TRBV5-1	NA	TRBJ2-7	NA	TGCGCCAGCAGCCCCCCAGGCTACGAGCAGTACTTC	CASSPPGYEQYF
TRBV6-6	NA	TRBJ1-2	NA	TGTGCCAGCAGTTACGAGCGGAGAAACTATGGCTACACCTTC	CASSYERRNYGYTF
TRBV4-1	NA	TRBJ1-5	NA	TGCGCCAGCAGCCAAGTGAAAGCGGGGTGGGGTAACAATCAGCCCCAGCATTTT	CASSQVKAGWGNNQPQHF
TRBV28	NA	TRBJ1-3	TRBD1	TGTGCCAGCAGTACTTTCCCGGGACAGAGCTCTGGAAACACCATATATTTT	CASSTFPGQSSGNTIYF
TRBV6-5	NA	TRBJ2-2	TRBD1	TGTGCCAGCAGCTTTACAGGGGCCGGGGAGCTGTTTTTT	CASSFTGAGELFF
TRBV9	NA	TRBJ2-5	NA	TGTGCCAGCAGCGGAGGGCAGACCCAGTACTTC	CASSGGQTQYF
TRBV29-1	NA	TRBJ1-3	TRBD1	TGCAGCGTTGTGGACAGGGGAAACACCATATATTTT	CSVVDRGNTIYF
TRBV9	once	TRBJ2-3	NA	TGTGCCAGCAGCGTAAACGTTAGGGGTCTGGGAGATACGCAGTATTTT	CASSVNVRGLGDTQYF
TRBV4-1	NA	TRBJ2-5	TRBD2	TGCGCCAGCAGGAGCGGACTAGCGGGGGATCAAGAGACCCAGTACTTC	CASRSGLAGDQETQYF
TRBV4-2	NA	TRBJ2-3	TRBD2	TGTGCCAGCAGCCAAGATGGGGCGGGGGTCACAGATACGCAGTATTTT	CASSQDGAGVTDTQYF
TRBV7-9	NA	TRBJ1-1	NA	TGTGCCAGCAGCCAACTAGGCGGGAACACTGAAGCTTTCTTT	CASSQLGGNTEAFF
TRBV11-1	NA	TRBJ1-2	TRBD1	TGTGCCAGCAGCTTGGACAGGCGGAATGGCTACACCTTC	CASSLDRRNGYTF
TRBV7-3	NA	TRBJ2-7	TRBD1	TGTGCCAGCAGCTTAACCGGGACAGGGAATTACGAGCAGTACTTC	CASSLTGTGNYEQYF
TRBV27	NA	TRBJ2-3	NA	TGTGCCAGCAGTTACACAGAGTCCCCCACAGATACGCAGTATTTT	CASSYTESPTDTQYF
TRBV28	NA	TRBJ2-2	NA	TGTGCCAGCACCACCCTAGGGGGGGCGAACACCGGGGAGCTGTTTTTT	CASTTLGGANTGELFF
TRBV9	NA	TRBJ1-2	NA	TGTGCCAGCAGCGTAGTTCAGGGGATGGCCTACGGCTACACCTTC	CASSVVQGMAYGYTF
TRBV4-1	NA	TRBJ2-7	TRBD2	TGCGCCAGCAGCCAAGATATACTAGCGGGGGGGTATAGTGACTACGAGCAGTACTTC	CASSQDILAGGYSDYEQYF
TRBV9	NA	TRBJ1-1	NA	TGTGCCAGCAGCGCGGGGTCCATGTACACTGAAGCTTTCTTT	CASSAGSMYTEAFF
TRBV19	NA	TRBJ2-7	TRBD1	TGTGCCAGTAGTAACCCGGGACAGGGGGTCCACGAGCAGTACTTC	CASSNPGQGVHEQYF
TRBV6-1	NA	TRBJ1-3	NA	TGTGCCAGCAGTAACAAGCAGGGCCCGGCCACCATATATTTT	CASSNKQGPATIYF
TRBV5-1	NA	TRBJ1-1	TRBD1	TGCGCCAGCAGCAGGGGACAGGGTACAGGGACTGAAGCTTTCTTT	CASSRGQGTGTEAFF
TRBV5-4	NA	TRBJ1-1	NA	TGTGCCAGCAGCTTTGTGGGGGGGGGCACTGAAGCTTTCTTT	CASSFVGGGTEAFF
TRBV18	NA	TRBJ2-5	NA	TGTGCCAGCTCACCACTCTCGACAGCCCAAGAGACCCAGTACTTC	CASSPLSTAQETQYF
TRBV11-1	NA	TRBJ2-3	TRBD2	TGTGCCAGCAGCGCCGGGACTAGCGACAGCACAGATACGCAGTATTTT	CASSAGTSDSTDTQYF
TRBV30	NA	TRBJ1-1	NA	TGTGCCTGGAGTGTAGTCCAGGGAATTCGGACTGAAGCTTTCTTT	CAWSVVQGIRTEAFF
TRBV27	NA	TRBJ2-1	TRBD2	TGTGCCAGCAGTCGCCCCCTGCGGGGGGTTGGTGAGCAGTTCTTC	CASSRPLRGVGEQFF
TRBV4-1	once	TRBJ2-1	NA	TGCGCCAGCAGCCAAGTCGGGATCCATGAGCAGTTCTTC	CASSQVGIHEQFF
TRBV10-1	NA	TRBJ2-1	TRBD1	TGCGCCAGCAGCGACAGGGGGCCCCCTGTGTTCTTC	CASSDRGPPVFF
TRBV18	NA	TRBJ2-3	NA	TGTGCCAGCTCACCGCGGCCCCGAGCAGATACGCAGTATTTT	CASSPRPRADTQYF
TRBV5-1	NA	TRBJ1-1	TRBD1	TGCGCCAGCAGCTCGGGGGACAGAATGAACACTGAAGCTTTCTTT	CASSSGDRMNTEAFF
TRBV4-1	NA	TRBJ2-7	TRBD1	TGCGCCAGCAGCCAATCGTCCGGGACAGGGGCCTACGAGCAGTACTTC	CASSQSSGTGAYEQYF